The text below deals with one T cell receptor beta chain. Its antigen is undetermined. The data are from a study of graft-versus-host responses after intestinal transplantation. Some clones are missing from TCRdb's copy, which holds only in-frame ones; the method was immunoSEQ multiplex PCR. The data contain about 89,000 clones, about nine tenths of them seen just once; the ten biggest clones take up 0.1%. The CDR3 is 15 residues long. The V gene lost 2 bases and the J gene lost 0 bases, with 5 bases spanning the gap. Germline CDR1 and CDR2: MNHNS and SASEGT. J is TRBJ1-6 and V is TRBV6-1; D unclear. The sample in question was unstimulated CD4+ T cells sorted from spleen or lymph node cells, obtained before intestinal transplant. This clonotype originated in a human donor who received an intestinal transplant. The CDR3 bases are TGTGCCAGCAGTGAACCTAGCTCCTATAATTCACCCCTCCACTTT. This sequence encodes CASSEPSSYNSPLHF.